This TCR beta chain was captured by sequencing in a study of cytomegalovirus exposure and HLA in healthy donors. General study findings and limits: According to a subsequent analysis, TCR clusters from the first cohort were inclined to appear together in the 110 or so validation repertoires. It was 164 TCR beta chains that were listed as cytomegalovirus-associated.

Between the trimmed V and J ends, which lost 0 bases and 8 bases, there was a span of 17 bases. This CDR3 is built from 15 residues. Germline CDR1 is SGDLS and CDR2 is YYNGEE. With regard to this clone: What it binds is unknown.

The protocol was immunoSEQ multiplex PCR, while the TCRdb copy is restricted to in-frame clones and leaves out a portion. The table records about 170,000 clones, around 96% of them present only once. The validation cohort, a group of over a hundred subjects, included the donors and was separate from the roughly 620-subject first cohort. The chain carries TRBV9 and TRBJ1-2; D remains unclear. The specimen was PBMCs. This TCR came from a young woman in good health and CMV-seronegative. The CDR3 loop is CASSVGGLTRSGYTF. In nucleotides, the CDR3 is TGTGCCAGCAGCGTAGGAGGGCTGACACGGTCAGGCTACACCTTC.